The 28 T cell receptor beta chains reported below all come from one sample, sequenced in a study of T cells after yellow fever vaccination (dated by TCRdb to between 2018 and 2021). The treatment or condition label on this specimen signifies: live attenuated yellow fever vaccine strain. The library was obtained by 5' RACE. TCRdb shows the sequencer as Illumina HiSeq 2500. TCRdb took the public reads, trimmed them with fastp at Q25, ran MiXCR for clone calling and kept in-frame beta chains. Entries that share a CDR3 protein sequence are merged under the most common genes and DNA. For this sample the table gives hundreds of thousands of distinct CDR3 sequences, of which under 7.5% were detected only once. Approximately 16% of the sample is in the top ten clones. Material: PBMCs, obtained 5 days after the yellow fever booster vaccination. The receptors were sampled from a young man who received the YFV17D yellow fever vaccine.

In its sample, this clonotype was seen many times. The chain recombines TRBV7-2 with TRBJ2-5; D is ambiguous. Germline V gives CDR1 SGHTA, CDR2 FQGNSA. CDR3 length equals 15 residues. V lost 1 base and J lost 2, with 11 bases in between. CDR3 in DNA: TGTGCCAGCAGCTTAGTTGGGAAACTTCAAGAGACCCAGTACTTC. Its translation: CASSLVGKLQETQYF.

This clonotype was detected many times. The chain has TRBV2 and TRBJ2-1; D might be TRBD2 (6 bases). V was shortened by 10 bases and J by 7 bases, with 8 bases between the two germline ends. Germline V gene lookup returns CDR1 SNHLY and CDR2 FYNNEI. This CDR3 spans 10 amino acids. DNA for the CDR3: TGTGCCACTCGGGGGAATGAGCAGTTCTTC. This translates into CATRGNEQFF. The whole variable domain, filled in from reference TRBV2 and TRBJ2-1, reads EPEVTQTPSHQVTQMGQEVILRCVPISNHLYFYWYRQILGQKVEFLVSFYNNEISEKSEIFDDQFSVERPDGSNFTLKIRSTKLEDSAMYFCATRGNEQFFGPGTRLTVL.

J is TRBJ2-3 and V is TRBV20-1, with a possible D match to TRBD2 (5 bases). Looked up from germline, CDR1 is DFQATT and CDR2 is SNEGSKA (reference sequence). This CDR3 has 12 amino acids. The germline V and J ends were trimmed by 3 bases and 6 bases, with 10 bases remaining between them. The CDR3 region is CSARAGEDTQYF. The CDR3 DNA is TGCAGTGCTAGGGCCGGGGAGGATACGCAGTATTTT.

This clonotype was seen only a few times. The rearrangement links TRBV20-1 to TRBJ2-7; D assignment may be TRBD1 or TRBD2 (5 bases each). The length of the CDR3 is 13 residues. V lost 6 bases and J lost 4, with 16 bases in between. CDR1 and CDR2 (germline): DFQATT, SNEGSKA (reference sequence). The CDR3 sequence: CSAGAPSGYEQYF. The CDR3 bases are TGCAGTGCAGGGGCTCCCTCGGGGTACGAGCAGTACTTC.

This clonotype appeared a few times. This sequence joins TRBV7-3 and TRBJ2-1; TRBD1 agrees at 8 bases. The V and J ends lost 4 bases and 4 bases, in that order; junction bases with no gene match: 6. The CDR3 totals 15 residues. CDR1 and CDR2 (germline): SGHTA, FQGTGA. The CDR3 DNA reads TGTGCCAGCAGCTCCCCAGGGGGCGCTTACAATGAGCAGTTCTTC. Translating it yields CASSSPGGAYNEQFF.

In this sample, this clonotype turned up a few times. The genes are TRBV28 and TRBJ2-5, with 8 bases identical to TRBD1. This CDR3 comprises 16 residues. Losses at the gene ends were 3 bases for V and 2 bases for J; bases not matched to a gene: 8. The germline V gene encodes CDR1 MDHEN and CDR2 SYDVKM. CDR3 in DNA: TGTGCCAGCAGTTTCGGGGACAGGAGACAACAAGAGACCCAGTACTTC. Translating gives CASSFGDRRQQETQYF.

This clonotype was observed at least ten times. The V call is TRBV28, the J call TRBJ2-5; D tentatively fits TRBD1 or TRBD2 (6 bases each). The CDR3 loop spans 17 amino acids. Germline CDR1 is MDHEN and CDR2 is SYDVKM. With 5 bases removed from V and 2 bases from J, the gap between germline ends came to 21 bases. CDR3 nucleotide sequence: TGTGCCAGCAGTAGAGGGGGGCGGATCCGGGGGCAAGAGACCCAGTACTTC. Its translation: CASSRGGRIRGQETQYF.

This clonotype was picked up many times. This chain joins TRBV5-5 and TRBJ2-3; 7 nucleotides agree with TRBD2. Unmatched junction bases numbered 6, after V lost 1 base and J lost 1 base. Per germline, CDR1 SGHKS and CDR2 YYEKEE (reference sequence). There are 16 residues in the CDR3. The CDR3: CASSLYASGRTDTQYF. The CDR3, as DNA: TGTGCCAGCAGCTTGTACGCTAGCGGACGCACAGATACGCAGTATTTT.

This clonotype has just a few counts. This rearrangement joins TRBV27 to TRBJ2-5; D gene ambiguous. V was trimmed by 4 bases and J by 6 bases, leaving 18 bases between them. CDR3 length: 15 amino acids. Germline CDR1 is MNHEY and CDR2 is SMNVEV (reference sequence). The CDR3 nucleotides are TGTGCCAGCAGTTGGTCAGCCGATAGCCTCAAGACCCAGTACTTC. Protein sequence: CASSWSADSLKTQYF.

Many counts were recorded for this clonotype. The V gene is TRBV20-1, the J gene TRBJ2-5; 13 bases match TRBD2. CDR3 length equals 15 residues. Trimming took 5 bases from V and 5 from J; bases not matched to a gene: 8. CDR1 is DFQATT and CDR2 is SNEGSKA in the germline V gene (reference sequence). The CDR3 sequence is CSARLLAGGQETQYF. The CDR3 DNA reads TGCAGTGCTCGTTTACTAGCGGGAGGGCAGGAGACCCAGTACTTC.

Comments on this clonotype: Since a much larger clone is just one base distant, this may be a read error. The CDR3 DNA reads TGTGCCAGCAGGTCTTCTTCACCCATCCACTTT. It translates to CASRSSSPIHF. V usage is TRBV6-6 and J usage is TRBJ1-6; D gene unclear. This CDR3 is 11 amino acids long. Germline V CDR1 and CDR2: MNHNY, SVGAGI (reference sequence).

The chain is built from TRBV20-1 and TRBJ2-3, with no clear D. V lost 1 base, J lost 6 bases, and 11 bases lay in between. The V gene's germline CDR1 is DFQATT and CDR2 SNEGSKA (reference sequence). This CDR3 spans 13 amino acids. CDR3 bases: TGCAGTGCTAGAGTTCTGGGCAAGGATACGCAGTATTTT. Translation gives CSARVLGKDTQYF.

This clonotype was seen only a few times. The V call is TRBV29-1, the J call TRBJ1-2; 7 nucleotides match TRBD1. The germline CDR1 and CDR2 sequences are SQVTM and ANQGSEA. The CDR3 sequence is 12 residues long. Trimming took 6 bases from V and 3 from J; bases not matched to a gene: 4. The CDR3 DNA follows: TGCAGCGTCGCCCAGGGGGACTATGGCTACACCTTC. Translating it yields CSVAQGDYGYTF.

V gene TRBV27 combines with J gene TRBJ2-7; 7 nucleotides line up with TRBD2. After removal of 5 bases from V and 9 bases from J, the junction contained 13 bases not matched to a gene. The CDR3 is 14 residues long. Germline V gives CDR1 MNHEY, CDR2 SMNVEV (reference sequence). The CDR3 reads CASSPGGAGWAQYF. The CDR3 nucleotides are TGTGCCAGCAGTCCCGGGGGAGCGGGGTGGGCGCAGTACTTC.

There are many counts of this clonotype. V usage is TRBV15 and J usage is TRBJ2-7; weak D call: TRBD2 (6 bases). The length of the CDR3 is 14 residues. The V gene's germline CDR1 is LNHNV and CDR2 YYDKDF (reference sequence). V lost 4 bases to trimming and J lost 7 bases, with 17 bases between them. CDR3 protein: CATSKPRDSSEQYF. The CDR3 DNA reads TGTGCCACCAGCAAACCCCGGGACTCCTCTGAGCAGTACTTC.

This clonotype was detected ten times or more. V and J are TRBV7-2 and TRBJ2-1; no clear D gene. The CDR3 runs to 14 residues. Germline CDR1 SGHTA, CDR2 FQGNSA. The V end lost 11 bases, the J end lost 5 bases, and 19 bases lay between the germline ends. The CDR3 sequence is CAPKARKLDNEQFF. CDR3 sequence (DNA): TGTGCCCCCAAGGCGCGGAAGCTCGACAATGAGCAGTTCTTC.

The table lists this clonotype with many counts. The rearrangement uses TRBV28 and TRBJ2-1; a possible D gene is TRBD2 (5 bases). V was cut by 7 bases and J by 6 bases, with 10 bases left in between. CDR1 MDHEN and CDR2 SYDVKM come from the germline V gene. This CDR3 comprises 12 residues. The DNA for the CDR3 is TGTGCCAGCACAACTAGTCGCAATGAGCAGTTCTTC. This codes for CASTTSRNEQFF.

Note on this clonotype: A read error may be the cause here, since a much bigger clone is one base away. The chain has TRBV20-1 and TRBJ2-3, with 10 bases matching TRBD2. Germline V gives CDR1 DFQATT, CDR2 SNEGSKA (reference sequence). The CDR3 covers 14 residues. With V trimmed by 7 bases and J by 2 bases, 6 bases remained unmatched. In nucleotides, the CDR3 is TGCAGTGATAGTAGCGGGAGGATCACAGATACGCAGTATTTT. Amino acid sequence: CSDSSGRITDTQYF.

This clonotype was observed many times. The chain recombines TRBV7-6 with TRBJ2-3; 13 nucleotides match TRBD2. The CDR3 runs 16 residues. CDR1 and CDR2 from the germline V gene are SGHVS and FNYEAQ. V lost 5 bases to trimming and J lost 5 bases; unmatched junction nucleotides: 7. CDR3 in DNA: TGTGCCAGCAGCCGAGGACTAGCGGGAGTAGGAGATACGCAGTATTTT. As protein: CASSRGLAGVGDTQYF.

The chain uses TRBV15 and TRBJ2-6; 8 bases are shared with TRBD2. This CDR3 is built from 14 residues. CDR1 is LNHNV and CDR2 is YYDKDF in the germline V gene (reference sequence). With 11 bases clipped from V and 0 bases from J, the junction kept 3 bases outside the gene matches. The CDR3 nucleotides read TGTGCCGCGGGGGGCAGCTCTGGGGCCAACGTCCTGACTTTC. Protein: CAAGGSSGANVLTF.

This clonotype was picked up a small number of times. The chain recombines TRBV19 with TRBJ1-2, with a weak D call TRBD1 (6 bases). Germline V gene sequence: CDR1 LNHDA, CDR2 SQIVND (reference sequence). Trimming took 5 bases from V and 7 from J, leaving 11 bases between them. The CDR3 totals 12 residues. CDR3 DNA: TGTGCCAGTAGTTACCTGACAGGTGGCTACACCTTC. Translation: CASSYLTGGYTF.

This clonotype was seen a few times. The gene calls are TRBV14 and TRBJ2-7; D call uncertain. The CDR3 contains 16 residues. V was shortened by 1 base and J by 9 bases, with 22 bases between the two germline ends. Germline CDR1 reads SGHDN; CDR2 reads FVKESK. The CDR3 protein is CASSQVGTPKSIGQYF. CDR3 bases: TGTGCCAGCAGCCAAGTGGGAACGCCTAAGTCTATAGGGCAGTACTTC.

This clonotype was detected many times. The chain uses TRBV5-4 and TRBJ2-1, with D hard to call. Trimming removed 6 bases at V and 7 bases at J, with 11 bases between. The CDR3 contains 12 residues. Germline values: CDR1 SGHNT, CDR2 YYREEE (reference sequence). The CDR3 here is CASISPQNEQFF. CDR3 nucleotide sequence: TGTGCCAGCATCTCCCCTCAGAATGAGCAGTTCTTC.

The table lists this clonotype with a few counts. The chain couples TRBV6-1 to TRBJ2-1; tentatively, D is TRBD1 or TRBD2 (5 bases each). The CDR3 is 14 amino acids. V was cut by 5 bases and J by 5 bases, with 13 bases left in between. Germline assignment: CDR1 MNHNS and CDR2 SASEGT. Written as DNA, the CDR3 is TGTGCCAGCAGTCCCCCGGGACGCCACAATGAGCAGTTCTTC. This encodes CASSPPGRHNEQFF.

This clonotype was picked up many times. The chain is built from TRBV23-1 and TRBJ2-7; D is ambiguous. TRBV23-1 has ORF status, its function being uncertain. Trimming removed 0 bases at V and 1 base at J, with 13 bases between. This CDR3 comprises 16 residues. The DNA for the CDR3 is TGCGCCAGCAGTCAATCGCCACCCCGAGGATCCTACGAGCAGTACTTC. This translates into CASSQSPPRGSYEQYF.

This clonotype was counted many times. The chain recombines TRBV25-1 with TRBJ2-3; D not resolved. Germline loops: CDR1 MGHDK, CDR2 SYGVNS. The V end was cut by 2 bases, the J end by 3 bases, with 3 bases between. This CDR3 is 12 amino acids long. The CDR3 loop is CASSEGTDTQYF. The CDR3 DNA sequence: TGTGCCAGCAGTGAAGGGACAGATACGCAGTATTTT.

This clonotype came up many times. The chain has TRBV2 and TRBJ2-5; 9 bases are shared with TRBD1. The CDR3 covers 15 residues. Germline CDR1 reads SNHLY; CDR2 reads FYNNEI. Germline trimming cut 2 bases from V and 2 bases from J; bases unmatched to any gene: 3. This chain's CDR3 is CASSETGGRQETQYF. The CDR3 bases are TGTGCCAGCAGTGAAACAGGGGGCCGGCAAGAGACCCAGTACTTC. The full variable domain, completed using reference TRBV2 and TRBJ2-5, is EPEVTQTPSHQVTQMGQEVILRCVPISNHLYFYWYRQILGQKVEFLVSFYNNEISEKSEIFDDQFSVERPDGSNFTLKIRSTKLEDSAMYFCASSETGGRQETQYFGPGTRLLVL.

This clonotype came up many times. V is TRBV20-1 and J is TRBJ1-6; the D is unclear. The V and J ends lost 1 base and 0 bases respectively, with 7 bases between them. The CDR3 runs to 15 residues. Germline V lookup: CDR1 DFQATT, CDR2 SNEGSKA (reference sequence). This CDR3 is CSARVGSSYNSPLHF. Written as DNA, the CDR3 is TGCAGTGCTAGAGTCGGCAGCTCCTATAATTCACCCCTCCACTTT.